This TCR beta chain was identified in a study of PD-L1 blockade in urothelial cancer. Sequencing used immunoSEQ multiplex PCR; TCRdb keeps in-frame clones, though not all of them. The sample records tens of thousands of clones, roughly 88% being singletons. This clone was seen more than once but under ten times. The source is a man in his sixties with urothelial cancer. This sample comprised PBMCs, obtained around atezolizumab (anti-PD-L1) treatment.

The CDR3 protein is CASRPGLRTYEQYF. The CDR3 coding sequence is TGTGCCAGCAGACCGGGACTCAGGACCTACGAGCAGTACTTC. The chain employs TRBV9 and TRBJ2-7; TRBD2 might be the D (6 bases). Deletions cut 5 bases from V and 2 bases from J, with 14 bases between. This CDR3 is built from 14 residues. In germline, CDR1 is SGDLS, CDR2 YYNGEE. The whole variable domain, filled in from reference TRBV9 and TRBJ2-7, reads DSGVTQTPKHLITATGQRVTLRCSPRSGDLSVYWYQQSLDQGLQFLIQYYNGEERAKGNILERFSAQQFPDLHSELNLSSLELGDSALYFCASRPGLRTYEQYFGPGTRLTVT.